This passage covers 25 T cell receptor beta chains from one sample sequenced in a study of identical twins. TCRdb re-called the 5' RACE reads with MiXCR, one entry per CDR3 protein. Of some 240,000 distinct CDR3 sequences listed, around 8.8% were seen once; the top ten hold 3%. In addition, the sample was reused for a study of yellow fever vaccine responses in identical twins.

The specimen sequenced was CD8+ T cells sorted from blood. The receptors were sampled from a woman under 30 in good health.

This chain connects TRBV7-3 to TRBJ2-1; 9 bases fit TRBD2. Germline lookup yields CDR1 SGHTA and CDR2 FQGTGA. V shed 1 base, J shed 6 bases, and the junction held 4 bases outside the gene matches. This CDR3 spans 15 amino acids. The CDR3 coding sequence is TGTGCCAGCAGCTTAATGCGGGGGGGCCCCAATGAGCAGTTCTTC. Residues: CASSLMRGGPNEQFF. Full variable domain (outside the CDR3, taken from reference TRBV7-3 and TRBJ2-1): GAGVSQTPSNKVTEKGKYVELRCDPISGHTALYWYRQSLGQGPEFLIYFQGTGAADDSGLPNDRFFAVRPEGSVSTLKIQRTERGDSAVYLCASSLMRGGPNEQFFGPGTRLTVL.

About this clonotype: At one of its ends the junction is not consistent with the germline gene, which may arise from a read error. V gene TRBV6-1 combines with J gene TRBJ1-4; 7 nucleotides line up with TRBD1. The CDR3 has 16 amino acids. Per germline, CDR1 MNHNS and CDR2 SASEGT. CDR3 sequence reads: CASSDDRAWHNGKLFF. In DNA form, the CDR3 reads TGTGCCAGCAGTGACGACAGGGCTTGGCATAATGGAAAACTGTTTTTT.

This clonotype was seen repeatedly, ten times or more. This chain connects TRBV25-1 to TRBJ2-1; D may be TRBD2 (6 bases). The germline gives CDR1 MGHDK, CDR2 SYGVNS. The CDR3 totals 17 residues. V lost 5 bases and J lost 7, with 24 bases in between. CDR3 DNA: TGTGCCAGCAGTTCACCCCGGAGGGCCTACCTACAAAATGAGCAGTTCTTC. It codes for CASSSPRRAYLQNEQFF.

There are a few counts of this clonotype. The chain joins TRBV29-1 to TRBJ2-7; TRBD1 agrees at 7 bases. The CDR3 runs to 12 residues. Germline loops: CDR1 SQVTM, CDR2 ANQGSEA. The V and J ends lost 3 bases and 1 base, in that order; junction bases with no gene match: 0. CDR3 bases: TGCAGCGTTGAGGGACAGTCCTACGAGCAGTACTTC. Translating gives CSVEGQSYEQYF.

The chain recombines TRBV28 with TRBJ2-7, with a weak D call TRBD1 (6 bases). Germline V gene data show CDR1 as MDHEN and CDR2 as SYDVKM. The CDR3 runs 20 residues. The V end was cut by 3 bases, the J end by 0 bases, with 27 bases between. CDR3 protein: CASSFPADSFQTSSSYEQYF. CDR3 sequence (DNA): TGTGCCAGCAGTTTCCCGGCGGACAGTTTCCAAACCTCGAGCTCCTACGAGCAGTACTTC.

The J gene is TRBJ2-7, the V gene TRBV5-1, with a possible D match to TRBD2 (5 bases). V was pared by 4 bases and J by 1 base, with 9 bases between. Germline V gives CDR1 SGHRS, CDR2 YFSETQ. CDR3 length: 13 residues. The CDR3 nucleotides are TGCGCCAGCAGCACCGGGATTTCCTACGAGCAGTACTTC. Its translation is CASSTGISYEQYF.

This clonotype was seen ten or more times. The chain uses TRBV7-2 and TRBJ2-4; TRBD2 is a possible D gene (6 bases). Trimming removed 7 bases at V and 9 bases at J, with 22 bases between. The CDR3 has 15 residues. Germline assignment: CDR1 SGHTA and CDR2 FQGNSA. The CDR3 DNA sequence: TGTGCCAGCAACCGACCCCTGGAGGGCTTTGGCATTCAGTACTTC. This gives the protein CASNRPLEGFGIQYF.

Only a few counts were recorded for this clonotype. The CDR3 loop is CASNPGLAGGPTYNEQFF. For the CDR3, the DNA is TGTGCCAGCAATCCGGGACTAGCGGGAGGACCGACCTACAATGAGCAGTTCTTC. V is TRBV12-3 or TRBV12-4 and J is TRBJ2-1; 15 bases match TRBD2. The CDR3 is 18 residues long. Losses at the gene ends were 7 bases for V and 2 bases for J; bases not matched to a gene: 9.

This clonotype was detected ten times or more. The rearrangement uses TRBV12-3 or TRBV12-4 and TRBJ2-1; the match to TRBD1 covers 9 bases. The CDR3 contains 17 residues. Trimming removed 4 bases from V and 0 bases from J; junction bases left unmatched: 7. Written as DNA, the CDR3 is TGTGCCAGCAGTTCCCTAGAGACAGGGGGCTCCTACAATGAGCAGTTCTTC. Translated, it gives CASSSLETGGSYNEQFF.

In this sample, this clonotype turned up a few times. This sequence joins TRBV4-2 and TRBJ2-4; D uncertain. The CDR3 is 14 residues long. V was clipped by 2 bases and J by 9 bases, with 14 bases between them. CDR1 and CDR2 (germline): LGHNA, YNFKEQ. CDR3: CASSQPGLSFIQYF. The DNA of the CDR3 is TGTGCCAGCAGCCAACCGGGCCTATCCTTCATTCAGTACTTC.

The chain carries TRBV7-3 and TRBJ2-3; 8 bases fit TRBD1. This CDR3 has 15 residues. J lost 1 base, V lost 5 bases, and 5 bases had no gene match. CDR1 is SGHTA and CDR2 is FQGTGA in the germline V gene. CDR3 in amino acids: CASSHAGQGTDTQYF. The CDR3 DNA follows: TGTGCCAGCAGCCACGCGGGACAGGGCACAGATACGCAGTATTTT.

This clonotype turned up a few times. The chain links TRBV15 to TRBJ2-5; 10 nucleotides line up with TRBD1. This CDR3 region has 15 residues. V lost 7 bases, J lost 1 base, and 6 bases stayed unmatched. Germline V gene sequence: CDR1 LNHNV, CDR2 YYDKDF (reference sequence). The CDR3: CATTSGTGVQETQYF. CDR3 sequence (DNA): TGTGCCACCACCTCCGGGACAGGGGTCCAAGAGACCCAGTACTTC.

In this sample, this clonotype turned up many times. The rearrangement joins TRBV28 to TRBJ2-2; either TRBD1 or TRBD2 may supply D (5 bases each). Trimming stripped 3 bases from V and 3 bases from J, with 17 bases between. The germline gives CDR1 MDHEN, CDR2 SYDVKM. The CDR3 runs to 17 residues. CDR3 coding DNA: TGTGCCAGCAGTTTTGGTGAGGGGCAACATTACACCGGGGAGCTGTTTTTT. Translation: CASSFGEGQHYTGELFF.

This chain joins TRBV7-9 and TRBJ2-5; 7 nucleotides agree with TRBD2. After removal of 5 bases from V and 5 bases from J, the junction contained 8 bases not matched to a gene. This CDR3 contains 14 residues. CDR1 is SEHNR and CDR2 is FQNEAQ in the germline V gene (reference sequence). CDR3 DNA sequence: TGTGCCAGCAGCCGCGGGACTACGAGGGAGACCCAGTACTTC. It yields the protein CASSRGTTRETQYF.

This clonotype was recorded at least ten times. The rearrangement links TRBV4-3 to TRBJ2-7; 9 bases line up with TRBD1. V trimming: 1 base; J trimming: 0 bases; junction bases outside the gene matches: 4. The germline CDR1 and CDR2 sequences are LGHNA and YSLEER. CDR3 length: 16 residues. CDR3 residues: CASSQAWGQGSYEQYF. The CDR3 coding sequence is TGCGCCAGCAGCCAAGCATGGGGACAGGGCTCCTACGAGCAGTACTTC.

CDR3 in DNA: TGTGCCAGCAGCGATGTCACCATCGCGTACCAAGAGACCCAGTACTTC. This encodes CASSDVTIAYQETQYF. V usage is TRBV11-2 and J usage is TRBJ2-5; no definite D call. The CDR3 is made up of 16 amino acids. Germline lookup yields CDR1 SGHAT and CDR2 FQNNGV. Trimming shortened V by 5 bases and J by 0 bases, and 16 bases separated the two germline ends.

The chain joins TRBV6-2 or TRBV6-3 to TRBJ1-1; D possibly corresponds to TRBD1 (6 bases). There are 12 residues in the CDR3. Germline CDR1 and CDR2: MNHEY and SVGEGT. The ends were cut back, 7 bases at V and 6 bases at J, with 12 bases in the middle. This chain's CDR3 is CASTQGSPEAFF. In DNA, the CDR3 is TGTGCCAGCACCCAGGGGTCCCCTGAAGCTTTCTTT.

This chain links TRBV19 with TRBJ2-2; weak D call: TRBD1 (6 bases). Trimming took off 3 bases at V and 6 bases at J, with 14 bases between the two ends. This CDR3 has 15 amino acids. CDR1 and CDR2 (germline): LNHDA, SQIVND (reference sequence). For the CDR3, the DNA is TGTGCCAGTAGTATCACTCAGGGGTACCCCGGGGAGCTGTTTTTT. Amino acid sequence: CASSITQGYPGELFF.

This clonotype has only a few counts. One end of the junction varies from germline; a read error may be responsible. V usage is TRBV7-7 and J usage is TRBJ2-2, with D uncertain. Germline lookup yields CDR1 SSHAT and CDR2 FNYEAQ (reference sequence). There are 12 residues in the CDR3. CDR3 DNA: TGTGCTAGCAGTAAGAACACCGGGGAGCTGTTTTTT. This sequence encodes CASSKNTGELFF.

This clonotype appeared many times. The rearrangement joins TRBV27 to TRBJ2-5; D perhaps matches TRBD1 (6 bases). The V gene lost 6 bases and the J gene lost 5 bases, with 13 bases spanning the gap. Germline lookup yields CDR1 MNHEY and CDR2 SMNVEV (reference sequence). This CDR3 is built from 13 residues. CDR3 DNA: TGTGCCAGCAGCGCACAGGGTTACGAGACCCAGTACTTC. Translating it yields CASSAQGYETQYF.

This clonotype turned up a few times. The chain joins TRBV5-4 to TRBJ2-2, with 8 nucleotides matching TRBD1. The CDR3 is 16 residues long. With 1 base clipped from V and 6 bases from J, the junction kept 8 bases outside the gene matches. Germline V lookup: CDR1 SGHNT, CDR2 YYREEE (reference sequence). The CDR3 sequence is CASSLLVTGVSGELFF. The DNA of the CDR3 is TGTGCCAGCAGCTTGTTAGTGACAGGGGTTTCCGGGGAGCTGTTTTTT.

Many counts were recorded for this clonotype. The V gene is TRBV29-1, the J gene TRBJ1-1; D ambiguous. The CDR3 sequence is 14 residues long. In germline, CDR1 is SQVTM, CDR2 ANQGSEA. Trimming cost V 0 bases and J 0 bases, with 8 bases left between them. For the CDR3, the DNA is TGCAGCGTTGAAGACAGTCTCATGAACACTGAAGCTTTCTTT. Amino acids: CSVEDSLMNTEAFF.

This clonotype has just a few counts. The chain carries TRBV7-9 and TRBJ2-5, with 8 bases fitting TRBD2. The trim removed 5 bases at V and 4 bases at J, leaving 6 bases unmatched. From germline, CDR1 is SEHNR and CDR2 FQNEAQ (reference sequence). The CDR3 is 14 residues long. The CDR3 nucleotides read TGTGCCAGCAGCACTATTCTAGCGGGAGAGACCCAGTACTTC. This translates into CASSTILAGETQYF.

The table lists this clonotype with a few counts. The chain has TRBV27 and TRBJ2-7; 10 bases are a match to TRBD1. V dropped 4 bases and J dropped 3; count of bases not matched to a gene: 9. The CDR3 totals 16 residues. Per the germline V gene, CDR1 is MNHEY and CDR2 is SMNVEV (reference sequence). The CDR3 is CASSSGRDRGLYEQYF. CDR3 bases: TGTGCCAGCAGTTCGGGTCGGGACAGGGGTCTCTACGAGCAGTACTTC.

This clonotype was seen repeatedly, ten times or more. The chain recombines TRBV12-3 or TRBV12-4 with TRBJ2-1; 7 bases align to TRBD2. The CDR3 totals 15 residues. Trimming at V came to 3 bases and at J to 3 bases, leaving 5 bases not matched to a gene. DNA of the CDR3: TGTGCCAGCAGTTTGATAGCGGGCGACTACAATGAGCAGTTCTTC. As protein: CASSLIAGDYNEQFF.